This T cell receptor beta chain was recorded in a study of identical twins. The V end was cut by 1 base, the J end by 3 bases, with 13 bases between. The CDR3 spans 14 residues. CDR1 is DFQATT and CDR2 is SNEGSKA in the germline V gene (reference sequence). TCRdb re-derived calls from the 5' RACE reads in MiXCR, one entry per CDR3 protein. The table lists around 480,000 distinct CDR3 sequences, about 14% of them singletons. Separately, the same data were catalogued under a study of yellow fever vaccine responses in identical twins. That report notes: Reportedly, the T cell response mounted by twins to vaccine seemed partly convergent, partly personalized.

The genes are TRBV20-1 and TRBJ2-7; a weak D match, TRBD2 (6 bases). This TCR was sampled from a woman between 18 and 29 years old in good health. The sequencing input was CD4+ T cells sorted from blood. The CDR3 loop is CSARVAGTDYEQYF. The CDR3 DNA sequence: TGCAGTGCTAGAGTGGCAGGGACTGACTACGAGCAGTACTTC.